This T cell receptor (beta chain) stems from a study of blood T cell repertoires in COVID-19. The CDR3 is 16 residues long. V lost 1 base and J lost 0, with 10 bases in between. Germline V gene sequence: CDR1 LNHDA, CDR2 SQIVND (reference sequence). Data came from immunoSEQ multiplex PCR; TCRdb stores just in-frame clones and leaves some out. The sample has over 250,000 clones, around 90% seen once. The chain employs TRBV19 and TRBJ1-5; no reliable D call. Sequencing was performed on peripheral blood. This receptor was identified in a person between 18 and 35 years old with COVID-19, enrolled during active disease. The DNA for the CDR3 is TGTGCCAGTAGTATAGGGACTCTACATAGCAATCAGCCCCAGCATTTT. Its protein product is CASSIGTLHSNQPQHF.